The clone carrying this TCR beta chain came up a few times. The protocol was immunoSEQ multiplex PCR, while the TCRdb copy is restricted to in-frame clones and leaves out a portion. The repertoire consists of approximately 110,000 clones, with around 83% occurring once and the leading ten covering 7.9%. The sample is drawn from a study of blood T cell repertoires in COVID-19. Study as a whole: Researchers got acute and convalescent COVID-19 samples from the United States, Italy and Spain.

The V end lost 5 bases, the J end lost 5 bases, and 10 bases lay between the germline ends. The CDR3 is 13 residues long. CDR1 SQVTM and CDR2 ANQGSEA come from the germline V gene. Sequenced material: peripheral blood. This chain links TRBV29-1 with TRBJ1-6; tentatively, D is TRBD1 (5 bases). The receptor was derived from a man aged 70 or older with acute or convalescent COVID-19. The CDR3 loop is CSVQRGDNSPLHF. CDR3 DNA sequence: TGCAGCGTTCAACGGGGGGATAATTCACCCCTCCACTTT.